This T cell receptor (beta chain) was sequenced in a study of cytomegalovirus exposure and HLA in healthy donors. Findings of the study overall: Accurate prediction of most subjects' HLA-A and HLA-B alleles from TCR beta sequences was reported. The study flagged some 170 TCR beta chains as cytomegalovirus-associated. When the data were analyzed later, several of the most significant clusters appeared to be linked to common viral pathogens.

To note about this clone: No antigen is known for it.

With 60 Vbeta and 13 Jbeta primers, the PCR was carried out. Method: immunoSEQ multiplex PCR; TCRdb's copy keeps in-frame clones and lacks some. This table has 150,000 to 200,000 clones, 79% appearing once. This sequence was found in a woman aged 40-49 years in good health and CMV-seronegative. Material for sequencing was PBMCs.

The CDR3 here is CASSTRVGNEQFF. The CDR3 DNA sequence: TGCGCCAGCAGCACCAGGGTTGGCAATGAGCAGTTCTTC. The chain couples TRBV5-1 to TRBJ2-1, with D possibly being TRBD1 (5 bases). CDR1 is SGHRS, CDR2 YFSETQ, per germline. The CDR3 totals 13 residues. Trimming cost V 4 bases and J 6 bases, with 11 bases left between them.